Listed below are T cell receptor beta chains from one sample, sequenced in a study of radiotherapy plus CTLA-4 blockade in lung cancer. Data came from immunoSEQ multiplex PCR; TCRdb stores just in-frame clones and leaves some out. The table lists tens of thousands of clones, 75% to 80% of them singletons. The input for sequencing was peripheral blood, taken from a patient treated with radiotherapy plus ipilimumab. The source is a human donor with non-small cell lung cancer whose response to radiotherapy plus ipilimumab could not be evaluated. Each CDR3 is given without its conserved first and last residue. Each record gives: V gene, J gene, CDR3 protein.

TRBV2	TRBJ2-5	ASDRGETQY
TRBV5-1	TRBJ2-5	ASSLMAEETQY
TRBV7-8	TRBJ2-7	ASSLVYSYEQY
TRBV4-3	TRBJ1-4	ASSQEGTGDEKLF
TRBV18	TRBJ1-1	ASNVRDRDMNTEAF
TRBV27	TRBJ2-5	ASRSLWTSGRGETQY
TRBV5-1	TRBJ2-5	ASSFWSAGLGETQY
TRBV28	TRBJ1-1	ASSLLFRRARGTEAF
TRBV7-9	TRBJ2-1	VATGTSRNEQF
TRBV5-4	TRBJ1-1	ASSLKGGSMNTEAF
TRBV5-1	TRBJ2-3	ASSLGVDTQY
TRBV20-1	TRBJ2-5	SATQSETQY
TRBV11-2	TRBJ2-5	ASSLAGVSREAQY
TRBV9	TRBJ2-7	ASSGGSGAAYEQY